This entry lists 21 T cell receptor beta chains sequenced from one sample in a study of T cell changes during pregnancy in multiple sclerosis. Method: immunoSEQ multiplex PCR; TCRdb's copy keeps in-frame clones and lacks some. The data show 69,000 or so clones, with about nine tenths seen just once and 1.4% held by the top ten. The sample in question was peripheral blood, obtained in the third trimester of pregnancy. These receptor sequences come from a female donor with multiple sclerosis, enrolled in a pregnancy study.

The chain employs TRBV7-2 and TRBJ2-2; the D gene is possibly TRBD2 (6 bases). The CDR3 is 16 residues long. Between the trimmed V and J ends, which lost 3 bases and 0 bases, there was a span of 11 bases. Germline CDR1 is SGHTA and CDR2 is FQGNSA. The CDR3 DNA sequence: TGTGCCAGCAGCTTTCCGGCGGGGCCGAACACCGGGGAGCTGTTTTTT. This sequence encodes CASSFPAGPNTGELFF. Filled out from reference TRBV7-2 and TRBJ2-2, the complete variable domain reads GAGVSQSPSNKVTEKGKDVELRCDPISGHTALYWYRQSLGQGLEFLIYFQGNSAPDKSGLPSDRFSAERTGGSVSTLTIQRTQQEDSAVYLCASSFPAGPNTGELFFGEGSRLTVL.

The chain links TRBV12-2 to TRBJ1-6; the table calls TRBD1, which could not be checked here. TRBV12-2 is a known pseudogene. The CDR3 covers 18 residues. CDR3 DNA sequence: TGTGCAAAGGCCAGGACAGGGGGCTTTTGGTCGACTAATTCACCCCTCCACTTT. Its protein is CAKARTGGFWSTNSPLHF.

J is TRBJ1-5 and V is TRBV19, with a tentative D call TRBD1 (6 bases). Looked up from germline, CDR1 is LNHDA and CDR2 is SQIVND (reference sequence). CDR3 length: 14 amino acids. Trimming pared 8 bases from V and 2 bases from J, leaving 13 bases between. CDR3 DNA sequence: TGTGCCAGTGCTGACAGGCGGGGCAATCAGCCCCAGCATTTT. This codes for CASADRRGNQPQHF.

This clone came up once. The chain recombines TRBV7-8 with TRBJ2-7, with 7 bases aligning to TRBD1. V was pared by 1 base and J by 2 bases, with 8 bases of the junction left unmatched. The CDR3 is made up of 16 amino acids. The germline V gene encodes CDR1 SGHVS and CDR2 FQNEAQ. CDR3 sequence: CASSLGGTEFPYEQYF. CDR3 sequence (DNA): TGTGCCAGCAGCTTAGGTGGGACAGAATTTCCCTACGAGCAGTACTTC. Full variable domain (outside the CDR3, taken from reference TRBV7-8 and TRBJ2-7): GAGVSQSPRYKVAKRGQDVALRCDPISGHVSLFWYQQALGQGPEFLTYFQNEAQLDKSGLPSDRFFAERPEGSVSTLKIQRTQQEDSAVYLCASSLGGTEFPYEQYFGPGTRLTVT.

The chain joins TRBV9 to TRBJ2-3; D uncertain. The germline V gene has CDR1 SGDLS and CDR2 YYNGEE. There are 15 residues in the CDR3. V shed 2 bases and J shed 0 bases, with 10 bases lying between them. This CDR3 is CASSVGGLSTDTQYF. CDR3 in DNA: TGTGCCAGCAGCGTTGGTGGTCTAAGCACAGATACGCAGTATTTT. The full variable domain, its missing parts supplied by reference TRBV9 and TRBJ2-3, is DSGVTQTPKHLITATGQRVTLRCSPRSGDLSVYWYQQSLDQGLQFLIQYYNGEERAKGNILERFSAQQFPDLHSELNLSSLELGDSALYFCASSVGGLSTDTQYFGPGTRLTVL.

This chain joins TRBV6-5 and TRBJ2-1; TRBD1 matches 7 bases. The V and J ends lost 0 bases and 7 bases, in that order; junction bases with no gene match: 3. The CDR3 totals 14 residues. Looked up from germline, CDR1 is MNHEY and CDR2 is SVGAGI. The CDR3 region is CASSYSRDRNEQFF. The CDR3 bases are TGTGCCAGCAGTTACTCCCGGGACAGAAATGAGCAGTTCTTC.

V and J are TRBV11-2 and TRBJ2-3, with 7 bases fitting TRBD2. CDR3 size: 13 residues. V dropped 5 bases and J dropped 6; count of bases not matched to a gene: 5. CDR1 and CDR2 (germline): SGHAT, FQNNGV. In nucleotides, the CDR3 is TGTGCCAGCAGCCGGTTGGGAGGGGATACGCAGTATTTT. Its protein is CASSRLGGDTQYF.

The chain combines TRBV7-9 with TRBJ1-2; D ambiguous. The CDR3 runs to 12 residues. Between the trimmed V and J ends, which lost 7 bases and 6 bases, there was a span of 12 bases. The germline CDR1 and CDR2 sequences are SEHNR and FQNEAQ (reference sequence). The CDR3 sequence is CASTWRGNGYTF. In DNA form, the CDR3 reads TGTGCCAGCACCTGGAGAGGGAATGGCTACACCTTC.

This chain connects TRBV30 to TRBJ1-3; the D is unclear. V shed 0 bases and J shed 0 bases, with 24 bases lying between them. CDR3 length: 20 amino acids. Germline-derived CDR1 and CDR2 are GTSNPN and SVGIG (reference sequence). This chain's CDR3 is CAWSVQRTYIEGVSGNTIYF. The CDR3 DNA follows: TGTGCCTGGAGTGTCCAGCGGACGTATATCGAGGGCGTCTCTGGAAACACCATATATTTT.

The rearrangement joins TRBV18 to TRBJ1-5, with unresolved D. V shed 6 bases and J shed 3 bases, with 21 bases lying between them. The CDR3 runs 17 residues. The germline CDR1 and CDR2 sequences are KGHSH and LQKENI. DNA of the CDR3: TGTGCCAGCTCTCAAGACGGGGTTCCCCGGCCCAATCAGCCCCAGCATTTT. Translated, it gives CASSQDGVPRPNQPQHF.

The count of this clone is one. This chain links TRBV4-1 with TRBJ2-7; 8 nucleotides line up with TRBD1. Per the germline V gene, CDR1 is MGHRA and CDR2 is YSYEKL. V gave up 0 bases and J gave up 4 bases; unmatched junction bases: 8. The CDR3 contains 16 residues. CDR3 nucleotides: TGCGCCAGCAGCCAAGAGACAGGGGTAGGAGTTTACGAGCAGTACTTC. The encoded protein is CASSQETGVGVYEQYF.

The V call is TRBV10-3, the J call TRBJ2-2; weak D call: TRBD2 (5 bases). Trimming took 3 bases from V and 6 from J, leaving 14 bases between them. CDR3 length: 15 amino acids. Germline V gene sequence: CDR1 ENHRY, CDR2 SYGVKD. The CDR3 DNA is TGTGCCATCAGTGAAAAGAGGGAACAGTCCGGGGAGCTGTTTTTT. This encodes CAISEKREQSGELFF.

This chain joins TRBV6-6 and TRBJ1-5, with D maybe TRBD1 (6 bases). From germline, CDR1 is MNHNY and CDR2 SVGAGI (reference sequence). The CDR3 totals 13 residues. V was pared by 7 bases and J by 7 bases, with 14 bases between. CDR3 loop: CASKKQGWQPQHF. DNA of the CDR3: TGTGCCAGCAAAAAACAGGGTTGGCAGCCCCAGCATTTT.

The chain uses TRBV4-3 and TRBJ2-7, with TRBD1 matching over 7 bases. This CDR3 contains 14 residues. Per germline, CDR1 LGHNA and CDR2 YSLEER. The V segment lost 4 bases and the J segment 2 bases; nucleotides outside the gene matches: 5. CDR3 protein: CASSPYRGPYEQYF. DNA of the CDR3: TGCGCCAGCAGCCCATACAGGGGACCCTACGAGCAGTACTTC.

This sequence joins TRBV19 and TRBJ2-5; D unclear. The CDR3 length is 12 residues. Germline V gene sequence: CDR1 LNHDA, CDR2 SQIVND (reference sequence). V lost 2 bases and J 4 bases, leaving 5 bases between the germline ends. The CDR3 protein is CASSISPETQYF. The CDR3 bases are TGTGCCAGTAGTATAAGCCCAGAGACCCAGTACTTC.

The chain recombines TRBV6-1 with TRBJ2-5; no reliable D call. The germline V gene encodes CDR1 MNHNS and CDR2 SASEGT. Trimming stripped 3 bases from V and 5 bases from J, with 7 bases between. The CDR3 is 12 residues long. In DNA, the CDR3 is TGTGCCAGCAGTGAGGCGGTGGAGACCCAGTACTTC. It is translated as CASSEAVETQYF.

This rearrangement joins TRBV6-1 to TRBJ2-7; perhaps TRBD1 as D (6 bases). Deletions cut 6 bases from V and 2 bases from J, with 17 bases between. CDR1 is MNHNS and CDR2 is SASEGT in the germline V gene. There are 15 residues in the CDR3. CDR3 loop: CASRYPRDTTYEQYF. The CDR3 DNA follows: TGTGCCAGCAGGTACCCTCGGGACACCACCTACGAGCAGTACTTC.

This clone was seen a handful of times. This chain connects TRBV29-1 to TRBJ1-1; 7 nucleotides match TRBD1. Germline V gene sequence: CDR1 SQVTM, CDR2 ANQGSEA. The CDR3 loop spans 13 amino acids. Trimming at V came to 5 bases and at J to 1 base, leaving 4 bases not matched to a gene. The CDR3 sequence: CSVTGAGNTEAFF. In DNA, the CDR3 is TGCAGCGTTACAGGGGCTGGGAACACTGAAGCTTTCTTT.

V usage is TRBV2 and J usage is TRBJ2-1; TRBD2 might be the D (6 bases). This CDR3 contains 11 residues. Germline CDR1 is SNHLY and CDR2 is FYNNEI. V was cut by 9 bases and J by 4 bases, with 7 bases left in between. CDR3 DNA: TGTGCCAGTGGACTATACAATGAGCAGTTCTTC. As protein: CASGLYNEQFF.

V gene TRBV9 combines with J gene TRBJ2-2, with a possible D match to TRBD2 (7 bases). The CDR3 contains 17 residues. Trimming removed 3 bases from V and 3 bases from J, with 18 bases in between. Germline V gives CDR1 SGDLS, CDR2 YYNGEE. For the CDR3, the DNA is TGTGCCAGCAGCGCCGGGGGGACGGGGGCCCACACCGGGGAGCTGTTTTTT. Its translation: CASSAGGTGAHTGELFF.

The CDR3 loop is CASSQLGGAGTEAFF. Written as DNA, the CDR3 is TGTGCCAGCAGCCAATTAGGGGGCGCGGGCACTGAAGCTTTCTTT. The chain links TRBV14 to TRBJ1-1, with 7 nucleotides matching TRBD1. The CDR3 contains 15 residues. J was trimmed by 4 bases and V by 2 bases; bases with no gene match: 7. CDR1 and CDR2 (germline): SGHDN, FVKESK.